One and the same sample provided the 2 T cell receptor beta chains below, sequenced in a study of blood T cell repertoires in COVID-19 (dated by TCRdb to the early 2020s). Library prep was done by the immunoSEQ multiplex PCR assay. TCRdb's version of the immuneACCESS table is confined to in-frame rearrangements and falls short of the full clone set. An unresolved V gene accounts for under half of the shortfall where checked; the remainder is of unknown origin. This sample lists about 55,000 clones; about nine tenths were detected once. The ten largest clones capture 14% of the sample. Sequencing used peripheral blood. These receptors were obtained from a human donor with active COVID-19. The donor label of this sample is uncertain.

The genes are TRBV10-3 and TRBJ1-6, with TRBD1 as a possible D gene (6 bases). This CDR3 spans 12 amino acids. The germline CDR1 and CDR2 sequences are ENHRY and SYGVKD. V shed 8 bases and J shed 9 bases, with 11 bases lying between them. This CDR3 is CAIRGGGSPLHF. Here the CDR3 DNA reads TGTGCCATCCGGGGGGGCGGTTCACCCCTCCACTTT.

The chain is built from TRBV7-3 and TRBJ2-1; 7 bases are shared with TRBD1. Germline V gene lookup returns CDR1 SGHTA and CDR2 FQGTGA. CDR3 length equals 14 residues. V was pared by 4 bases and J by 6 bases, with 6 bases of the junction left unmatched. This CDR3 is CASSSGQTSNEQFF. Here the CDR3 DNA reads TGTGCCAGCAGCTCGGGACAGACCTCCAATGAGCAGTTCTTC.